A single sample is the source of the 5 T cell receptor beta chains below, sequenced in a study of blood T cell repertoires in COVID-19. Profiling relied on immunoSEQ multiplex PCR, and the TCRdb table lists in-frame clones only, not all of them. This table holds more than 250,000 clones, approximately 90% found once. What was sequenced was PBMCs or T cells enriched from blood (not recorded which). All receptors come from a woman aged 25-40 years who had recovered from COVID-19.

The chain has TRBV6-5 and TRBJ2-3; no clear D gene. Germline V lookup: CDR1 MNHEY, CDR2 SVGAGI. The CDR3 length is 15 residues. Trimming removed 3 bases at V and 0 bases at J, with 10 bases between. CDR3 DNA sequence: TGTGCCAGCAGTTATCTGGGCACAAGCACAGATACGCAGTATTTT. Translated, it gives CASSYLGTSTDTQYF.

V gene TRBV5-1 combines with J gene TRBJ1-1; D unresolved. The CDR3 consists of 14 residues. Trimming left V 1 base short and J 0 bases short, with 7 bases between. Germline V lookup: CDR1 SGHRS, CDR2 YFSETQ. The CDR3 loop is CASSLSGLNTEAFF. Written as DNA, the CDR3 is TGCGCCAGCAGCTTGTCAGGCCTGAACACTGAAGCTTTCTTT.

CDR3 coding DNA: TGTGCCAGCAGGGGGGCAGCGAACACTGAAGCTTTCTTT. The encoded protein is CASRGAANTEAFF. The V call is TRBV11-2, the J call TRBJ1-1; TRBD1 might be the D (6 bases). Germline V gene lookup returns CDR1 SGHAT and CDR2 FQNNGV. The CDR3 length is 13 residues. Trimming stripped 6 bases from V and 1 base from J, with 9 bases between.

The gene calls are TRBV2 and TRBJ2-5; maybe TRBD2 (6 bases). Germline V gene data show CDR1 as SNHLY and CDR2 as FYNNEI. The V and J ends lost 8 bases and 7 bases respectively, with 14 bases between them. CDR3 size: 12 residues. The CDR3 nucleotides read TGTGCCAGCTGGGGACTCTCTGGGACCCAGTACTTC. Translation gives CASWGLSGTQYF.

The chain couples TRBV6-5 to TRBJ1-2; a possible D gene is TRBD1 (6 bases). The CDR3 length is 15 residues. The V gene's germline CDR1 is MNHEY and CDR2 SVGAGI. V lost 6 bases and J lost 0, with 14 bases in between. In DNA form, the CDR3 reads TGTGCCAGCAGAACTAGGGACACTTCTAACTATGGCTACACCTTC. This encodes CASRTRDTSNYGYTF.